This T cell receptor (beta chain) was retrieved from a study of blood T cell repertoires in COVID-19. Background on the study: Both acute and convalescent COVID-19 samples were obtained from the United States, Italy and Spain.

Participant age was roughly 18 to 90 years, and participants resided in approximately 24 US areas. Cohort allocation depended upon clinical history that participants reported. Two consecutive negative NP/OP PCR tests, clearance, or resolved symptoms defined Cohort 3 recovery. The method was immunoSEQ multiplex PCR; TCRdb's version includes in-frame clones alone and lacks a portion of them. The repertoire holds around 300,000 clones, about 85% seen once, with roughly 2.6% in the top ten. CDR1 and CDR2 from the germline V gene are MNHEY and SMNVEV (reference sequence). CDR3 length equals 14 residues. Trimming stripped 0 bases from V and 4 bases from J, with 9 bases between.

The source material was PBMCs or T cells enriched from blood (not recorded which). This chain joins TRBV27 and TRBJ1-2; possible D gene TRBD1, 6 bases. This TCR was recovered from a woman aged 45 to 65 who had recovered from COVID-19. The CDR3: CASSLSPGVYGYTF. DNA of the CDR3: TGTGCCAGCAGTTTATCTCCAGGGGTCTATGGCTACACCTTC.